The next 25 T cell receptor beta chains were all read from a single sample in a study of beta chain features in type 1 diabetes. Isolated RNA was reverse transcribed in full, so expressed TCRB transcripts were sequenced. The method was immunoSEQ multiplex PCR; TCRdb's version includes in-frame clones alone and lacks a portion of them. The top ten clones hold roughly 0.066% of a sample with about half a million clones, approximately 28% of them seen once. Sequenced material: naive CD4+ T cells from blood. The origin of the receptors is a man between 18 and 35 years old in good health.

The gene calls are TRBV7-2 and TRBJ2-3; 8 bases match TRBD1. V shed 8 bases, J shed 3 bases, and the junction held 7 bases outside the gene matches. Germline CDR1 reads SGHTA; CDR2 reads FQGNSA. The CDR3 is 14 amino acids. In DNA form, the CDR3 reads TGTGCCAGCGCAGTCGGACAGGGAACAGATACGCAGTATTTT. It encodes CASAVGQGTDTQYF.

This chain links TRBV19 with TRBJ2-1; 9 nucleotides line up with TRBD2. V was clipped by 5 bases and J by 7 bases; unmatched bases: 3. The length of the CDR3 is 13 residues. CDR1 is LNHDA and CDR2 is SQIVND in the germline V gene (reference sequence). CDR3 in amino acids: CASSGLAGNEQFF. The DNA of the CDR3 is TGTGCCAGTAGTGGGCTAGCGGGAAATGAGCAGTTCTTC.

The chain joins TRBV15 to TRBJ2-3, with 7 nucleotides matching TRBD2. The CDR3 has 17 amino acids. V trimming: 0 bases; J trimming: 1 base; junction bases outside the gene matches: 7. Germline V lookup: CDR1 LNHNV, CDR2 YYDKDF (reference sequence). CDR3 DNA sequence: TGTGCCACCAGCAGAGATTACGGGGGGTCAGGCACAGATACGCAGTATTTT. It codes for CATSRDYGGSGTDTQYF.

This clone has just a few counts. The chain employs TRBV28 and TRBJ2-5; 8 nucleotides agree with TRBD1. The CDR3 is 12 residues long. With 3 bases clipped from V and 13 bases from J, the junction kept 7 bases outside the gene matches. The germline V gene encodes CDR1 MDHEN and CDR2 SYDVKM. The CDR3 is CASSFRGTGLYF. The DNA for the CDR3 is TGTGCCAGCAGTTTCCGGGGGACAGGATTGTACTTC.

This clone showed up just a few times. The rearrangement uses TRBV30 and TRBJ1-2, with 7 bases aligning to TRBD1. In germline, CDR1 is GTSNPN, CDR2 SVGIG (reference sequence). There are 14 residues in the CDR3. Germline trimming cut 4 bases from V and 0 bases from J; bases unmatched to any gene: 5. The CDR3 nucleotides read TGTGCCTGGACTCGGGACAGCCCTAACTATGGCTACACCTTC. It yields the protein CAWTRDSPNYGYTF.

V gene TRBV15 combines with J gene TRBJ2-1; D unclear. Germline-derived CDR1 and CDR2 are LNHNV and YYDKDF (reference sequence). The CDR3 length is 13 residues. Trimming removed 1 base from V and 5 bases from J, with 6 bases in between. The CDR3 protein is CATSRADHNEQFF. CDR3 coding DNA: TGTGCCACCAGCAGAGCGGACCACAATGAGCAGTTCTTC.

The chain recombines TRBV7-2 with TRBJ2-7; TRBD1 matches 9 bases. Germline V gene sequence: CDR1 SGHTA, CDR2 FQGNSA. V dropped 5 bases and J dropped 1; count of bases not matched to a gene: 9. The CDR3 spans 16 residues. The CDR3 loop reads CASSLRPGTGSYEQYF. The CDR3 region has the DNA TGTGCCAGCAGCCTCCGTCCCGGGACAGGGTCCTACGAGCAGTACTTC.

The V and J genes are TRBV11-1 and TRBJ2-1; TRBD2 matches at 13 bases. CDR1 and CDR2 from the germline V gene are SGHAT and FQDESV (reference sequence). There are 16 residues in the CDR3. Trimming at V came to 5 bases and at J to 7 bases, leaving 8 bases not matched to a gene. CDR3 in DNA: TGTGCCAGCAGCCCGTGGACTAGCGGGAGTATGAATGAGCAGTTCTTC. This gives the protein CASSPWTSGSMNEQFF.

The CDR3 region is CASSLQGFLYGYTF. The DNA for the CDR3 is TGTGCCAGCAGCCTGCAGGGGTTCCTCTATGGCTACACCTTC. The chain carries TRBV7-9 and TRBJ1-2, with D perhaps TRBD1 (6 bases). This CDR3 is 14 amino acids long. Germline V gene sequence: CDR1 SEHNR, CDR2 FQNEAQ (reference sequence). Trimming took 5 bases from V and 4 from J, leaving 14 bases between them.

This clone was observed a few times. The genes are TRBV10-3 and TRBJ2-2; a weak D match, TRBD2 (6 bases). The CDR3 extends over 16 amino acids. Germline assignment: CDR1 ENHRY and CDR2 SYGVKD. V dropped 3 bases and J dropped 1 base, with 12 bases sitting between them. The CDR3 is CAISDLAVMNTGELFF. CDR3 DNA sequence: TGTGCCATCAGTGATTTAGCGGTAATGAACACCGGGGAGCTGTTTTTT.

This chain uses TRBV10-3 with TRBJ2-3, with a tentative D call TRBD1 (5 bases). Germline V gene data show CDR1 as ENHRY and CDR2 as SYGVKD. V was shortened by 0 bases and J by 4 bases, with 5 bases between the two germline ends. This CDR3 has 13 residues. The CDR3 region is CAISESRADTQYF. Written as DNA, the CDR3 is TGTGCCATCAGTGAGTCCAGGGCAGATACGCAGTATTTT.

The V gene is TRBV2, the J gene TRBJ2-1; D is possibly TRBD2 (5 bases). The CDR3 is 14 amino acids. Trimming shortened V by 6 bases and J by 6 bases, and 15 bases separated the two germline ends. Per the germline V gene, CDR1 is SNHLY and CDR2 is FYNNEI. The CDR3: CASSLLGSRNEQFF. The DNA for the CDR3 is TGTGCCAGCAGCCTTTTGGGGAGTCGCAATGAGCAGTTCTTC.

This sequence joins TRBV19 and TRBJ2-7, with TRBD2 identical over 8 bases. This CDR3 is built from 14 residues. Germline CDR1 is LNHDA and CDR2 is SQIVND (reference sequence). The V gene end was trimmed by 2 bases and the J gene end by 6 bases; junction bases not matched to a gene: 6. The CDR3 DNA reads as TGTGCCAGTAGTATAACAGCGGGAGTATCCGAGCAGTACTTC. Translated: CASSITAGVSEQYF. Full variable domain (rest looked up from reference TRBV19 and TRBJ2-7): DGGITQSPKYLFRKEGQNVTLSCEQNLNHDAMYWYRQDPGQGLRLIYYSQIVNDFQKGDIAEGYSVSREKKESFPLTVTSAQKNPTAFYLCASSITAGVSEQYFGPGTRLTVT.

The J gene is TRBJ2-1, the V gene TRBV7-2; D perhaps matches TRBD2 (6 bases). Trimming cost V 5 bases and J 4 bases, with 12 bases left between them. The CDR3 extends over 14 amino acids. The germline V gene encodes CDR1 SGHTA and CDR2 FQGNSA. The CDR3 nucleotides read TGTGCCAGCAGCGAGGGACTTCCATACAATGAGCAGTTCTTC. This gives the protein CASSEGLPYNEQFF.

This chain links TRBV10-3 with TRBJ1-1; a possible D gene is TRBD1 (5 bases). With 6 bases removed from V and 6 bases from J, the gap between germline ends came to 11 bases. Germline lookup yields CDR1 ENHRY and CDR2 SYGVKD. The CDR3 totals 12 residues. The CDR3 DNA follows: TGTGCCATCAGGGGACTGGGGGCTGAAGCTTTCTTT. The encoded protein is CAIRGLGAEAFF.

The rearrangement joins TRBV30 to TRBJ2-1; 11 bases map to TRBD1. The germline V gene encodes CDR1 GTSNPN and CDR2 SVGIG (reference sequence). The length of the CDR3 is 17 residues. Losses at the gene ends were 7 bases for V and 0 bases for J; bases not matched to a gene: 11. The CDR3 bases are TGTGCCTCTACCGGGACAGGGGGTGAAAGCTCCTACAATGAGCAGTTCTTC. Translation: CASTGTGGESSYNEQFF.

This chain joins TRBV27 and TRBJ2-2, with 7 bases aligning to TRBD2. The V gene's germline CDR1 is MNHEY and CDR2 SMNVEV (reference sequence). V dropped 0 bases and J dropped 4; count of bases not matched to a gene: 8. This CDR3 spans 17 amino acids. In DNA, the CDR3 is TGTGCCAGCAGTTTATCGGGCCGGGACTACAGCACCGGGGAGCTGTTTTTT. Its translation: CASSLSGRDYSTGELFF.

The chain links TRBV4-1 to TRBJ2-5; TRBD2 aligns across 9 bases. Trimming at V came to 2 bases and at J to 4 bases, leaving 5 bases not matched to a gene. Germline loops: CDR1 MGHRA, CDR2 YSYEKL. This CDR3 has 15 amino acids. The CDR3: CASSQTGTSRETQYF. CDR3 in DNA: TGCGCCAGCAGCCAAACCGGGACTAGCCGAGAGACCCAGTACTTC.

V is TRBV7-9 and J is TRBJ2-7, with 8 bases lining up with TRBD1. This CDR3 comprises 13 residues. With 5 bases clipped from V and 3 bases from J, the junction kept 3 bases outside the gene matches. CDR1 is SEHNR, CDR2 FQNEAQ, per germline (reference sequence). CDR3 DNA: TGTGCCAGCAGCCCGACAGGGGTCTACGAGCAGTACTTC. This encodes CASSPTGVYEQYF.

The rearrangement links TRBV2 to TRBJ2-1; D may match TRBD1 or TRBD2 (5 bases each). The CDR3 has 14 amino acids. Per the germline V gene, CDR1 is SNHLY and CDR2 is FYNNEI. Trimming removed 7 bases at V and 8 bases at J, with 18 bases between. CDR3 loop: CASTRTGPWDEQFF. In DNA, the CDR3 is TGTGCCAGCACCCGTACGGGACCGTGGGATGAGCAGTTCTTC.

The V call is TRBV10-2, the J call TRBJ2-3, with D maybe TRBD1 (7 bases). CDR3 size: 14 residues. Germline V gene lookup returns CDR1 WSHSY and CDR2 SAAADI. V was shortened by 6 bases and J by 6 bases, with 16 bases between the two germline ends. The CDR3 loop is CASSLRGETDTQYF. CDR3 nucleotides: TGCGCCAGCAGCCTCAGGGGGGAAACTGATACGCAGTATTTT.

The chain joins TRBV29-1 to TRBJ2-2; D may be TRBD1 (6 bases). The CDR3 length is 12 residues. Germline V lookup: CDR1 SQVTM, CDR2 ANQGSEA. The V gene lost 6 bases and the J gene lost 8 bases, with 13 bases spanning the gap. This CDR3 is CSVEQGIGELFF. For the CDR3, the DNA is TGCAGCGTAGAACAGGGTATAGGGGAGCTGTTTTTT.

This clone was seen a few times. The rearrangement links TRBV29-1 to TRBJ2-1; 8 nucleotides match TRBD2. This CDR3 has 14 residues. The germline CDR1 and CDR2 sequences are SQVTM and ANQGSEA. V shed 1 base, J shed 8 bases, and the junction held 7 bases outside the gene matches. CDR3 amino acids: CSVEGGLVGDEQFF. In DNA, the CDR3 is TGCAGCGTTGAAGGGGGACTAGTTGGGGATGAGCAGTTCTTC.

The table lists this clone with a few counts. The chain employs TRBV27 and TRBJ2-1, with 10 nucleotides matching TRBD2. V trimming: 1 base; J trimming: 7 bases; junction bases outside the gene matches: 7. Germline lookup yields CDR1 MNHEY and CDR2 SMNVEV (reference sequence). This CDR3 is built from 16 residues. DNA of the CDR3: TGTGCCAGCAGTTTATGGGCTAGCGGGAGACGGAATGAGCAGTTCTTC. Translated, it gives CASSLWASGRRNEQFF.

The chain couples TRBV19 to TRBJ1-2; 7 nucleotides line up with TRBD1. CDR1 LNHDA and CDR2 SQIVND come from the germline V gene (reference sequence). V was clipped by 3 bases and J by 3 bases; unmatched bases: 7. This CDR3 is 15 amino acids long. CDR3 in amino acids: CASSIPGQADYGYTF. For the CDR3, the DNA is TGTGCCAGTAGTATCCCCGGACAGGCGGACTATGGCTACACCTTC. The complete variable domain, with remaining parts taken from reference TRBV19 and TRBJ1-2, reads DGGITQSPKYLFRKEGQNVTLSCEQNLNHDAMYWYRQDPGQGLRLIYYSQIVNDFQKGDIAEGYSVSREKKESFPLTVTSAQKNPTAFYLCASSIPGQADYGYTFGSGTRLTVV.